Below are 23 T cell receptor beta chains sequenced from a single sample in a study of T cell responses to AZD1222 COVID-19 vaccine (dated by TCRdb to 2020 to 2022). The label giving this sample's time point can be read as: about 28 days (+/-7) after the second vaccine dose. Library construction relied on the immunoSEQ multiplex PCR assay. The table comes from immuneACCESS by way of TCRdb, which keeps in-frame sequences with V and J called. Part of the clones is missing from these tables; in studies checked, under half for an unresolved V gene and the rest for unknown reasons. Across this sample there are around 200,000 clones, with 85% to 95% seen only once. Of the sample, around 1.6% falls within the top ten clones. Sequenced here: peripheral blood, sampled 28 days after the second AZD1222 dose. These receptor sequences come from an adult who received the AZD1222 COVID-19 vaccine.

The chain recombines TRBV5-6 with TRBJ2-3; TRBD1 matches 10 bases. Germline V CDR1 and CDR2: SGHDT, YYEEEE. V lost 1 base and J lost 2; bases outside the gene matches: 7. CDR3 size: 17 residues. CDR3 residues: CASSLNTGTGVTDTQYF. CDR3 sequence (DNA): TGTGCCAGCAGCTTGAACACCGGGACAGGGGTCACAGATACGCAGTATTTT.

This clone was seen only once. This chain links TRBV28 with TRBJ2-1; D possibly corresponds to TRBD2 (5 bases). The CDR3 consists of 16 residues. CDR1 is MDHEN and CDR2 is SYDVKM in the germline V gene. Deletions cut 2 bases from V and 0 bases from J, with 11 bases between. The CDR3 region has the DNA TGTGCCAGCAGTTTAAGTGCCAGCGGCTCCTACAATGAGCAGTTCTTC. Amino acids: CASSLSASGSYNEQFF.

This chain connects TRBV7-9 to TRBJ2-3; D is unresolved. Germline V CDR1 and CDR2: SEHNR, FQNEAQ (reference sequence). The CDR3 consists of 18 residues. V was trimmed by 0 bases and J by 2 bases, leaving 18 bases between them. CDR3 protein: CASSLALQAGSITDTQYF. The CDR3 region has the DNA TGTGCCAGCAGCTTAGCGCTTCAGGCAGGCTCGATCACAGATACGCAGTATTTT.

This rearrangement joins TRBV19 to TRBJ2-1; TRBD1 aligns across 7 bases. This CDR3 is built from 13 residues. Germline V gives CDR1 LNHDA, CDR2 SQIVND (reference sequence). The trim removed 5 bases at V and 5 bases at J, leaving 3 bases unmatched. CDR3 DNA: TGTGCCAGTAGTTCGGACAGGCACAATGAGCAGTTCTTC. It is translated as CASSSDRHNEQFF.

The chain joins TRBV6-4 to TRBJ1-2, with a tentative D call TRBD1 (5 bases). V lost 5 bases and J lost 8, with 18 bases in between. Germline V lookup: CDR1 MRHNA, CDR2 SNTAGT. The CDR3 length is 14 residues. The CDR3 DNA sequence: TGTGCCAGCAGTACAGGAATTACTTCTCGGGGCTACACCTTC. Its protein is CASSTGITSRGYTF.

This chain links TRBV4-1 with TRBJ2-1; D unclear. Germline CDR1 MGHRA, CDR2 YSYEKL. V lost 2 bases to trimming and J lost 0 bases, with 8 bases between them. CDR3 length: 15 residues. The CDR3 region is CASSQTENSYNEQFF. In DNA, the CDR3 is TGCGCCAGCAGCCAAACAGAGAACTCCTACAATGAGCAGTTCTTC.

The chain recombines TRBV24-1 with TRBJ1-5; D unclear. The CDR3 contains 14 residues. Germline V gives CDR1 KGHDR, CDR2 SFDVKD. V dropped 4 bases and J dropped 1 base, with 7 bases sitting between them. The CDR3 nucleotides read TGTGCCACCAGTGAGGGAGACAGCAATCAGCCCCAGCATTTT. The encoded protein is CATSEGDSNQPQHF.

The V and J genes are TRBV5-1 and TRBJ1-1; 7 bases are a match to TRBD1. With V trimmed by 2 bases and J by 4 bases, 5 bases remained unmatched. The CDR3 contains 14 residues. In germline, CDR1 is SGHRS, CDR2 YFSETQ. The CDR3 reads CASSFTGEVTEAFF. The CDR3 DNA is TGCGCCAGCAGCTTTACAGGGGAGGTCACTGAAGCTTTCTTT.

CDR3 region: CATSEGDRAGTEAFF. The CDR3 DNA sequence: TGTGCCACCAGTGAAGGGGACAGGGCGGGCACTGAAGCTTTCTTT. V usage is TRBV24-1 and J usage is TRBJ1-1; 9 bases line up with TRBD1. V lost 4 bases to trimming and J lost 4 bases; unmatched junction nucleotides: 6. The CDR3 contains 15 residues. Germline loops: CDR1 KGHDR, CDR2 SFDVKD.

The genes are TRBV5-4 and TRBJ2-3, with a possible D match to TRBD2 (6 bases). Trimming took 10 bases from V and 7 from J, leaving 10 bases between them. The CDR3 loop spans 10 amino acids. Looked up from germline, CDR1 is SGHNT and CDR2 is YYREEE (reference sequence). CDR3 DNA: TGTGCCGCTGGGAGGTATACGCAGTATTTT. This gives the protein CAAGRYTQYF.

The J gene is TRBJ1-1, the V gene TRBV11-1; the D is unclear. The germline CDR1 and CDR2 sequences are SGHAT and FQDESV (reference sequence). This CDR3 is 16 amino acids long. V gave up 1 base and J gave up 1 base, with 13 bases separating them. CDR3 sequence reads: CASSLGVPTPNTEAFF. DNA of the CDR3: TGTGCCAGCAGCTTAGGGGTACCGACACCGAACACTGAAGCTTTCTTT.

This chain uses TRBV18 with TRBJ1-6; 8 bases are shared with TRBD1. Looked up from germline, CDR1 is KGHSH and CDR2 is LQKENI. The CDR3 is 15 residues long. Trimming removed 5 bases from V and 7 bases from J; junction bases left unmatched: 7. CDR3 coding DNA: TGTGCCAGCTCATCGGACAGGGTCGGCAATTCACCCCTCCACTTT. Translated: CASSSDRVGNSPLHF.

V usage is TRBV5-1 and J usage is TRBJ2-2; 11 nucleotides agree with TRBD2. CDR1 SGHRS and CDR2 YFSETQ come from the germline V gene. The CDR3 is 15 amino acids. With V trimmed by 4 bases and J by 4 bases, 3 bases remained unmatched. This chain's CDR3 is CASSLGLAATGELFF. In DNA form, the CDR3 reads TGCGCCAGCAGCCTGGGACTAGCGGCCACCGGGGAGCTGTTTTTT. Looking up the rest from reference TRBV5-1 and TRBJ2-2 gives the full variable domain: KAGVTQTPRYLIKTRGQQVTLSCSPISGHRSVSWYQQTPGQGLQFLFEYFSETQRNKGNFPGRFSGRQFSNSRSEMNVSTLELGDSALYLCASSLGLAATGELFFGEGSRLTVL.

J is TRBJ1-1 and V is TRBV9; D is perhaps TRBD1 (5 bases). This CDR3 has 14 residues. Trimming left V 3 bases short and J 4 bases short, with 13 bases between. The V gene's germline CDR1 is SGDLS and CDR2 YYNGEE. This CDR3 reads CASSAVGTGTEAFF. CDR3 in DNA: TGTGCCAGCAGCGCCGTGGGGACGGGCACTGAAGCTTTCTTT.

The genes are TRBV5-4 and TRBJ2-7; the D gene could be TRBD1 or TRBD2 (5 bases each). The CDR3 is 12 amino acids. Germline CDR1 reads SGHNT; CDR2 reads YYREEE (reference sequence). V shed 4 bases and J shed 5 bases, with 10 bases lying between them. The CDR3 nucleotides read TGTGCCAGCAGCCTGGGGGTGAACGAGCAGTACTTC. Its translation is CASSLGVNEQYF.

This rearrangement joins TRBV23-1 to TRBJ1-5; 7 nucleotides agree with TRBD1. TRBV23-1 is given ORF status, its function remaining uncertain. The CDR3 sequence is 15 residues long. J lost 6 bases, V lost 2 bases, and 7 bases had no gene match. Here the CDR3 DNA reads TGCGCCAGCAGTCAAAGAACAGGGGTCGGTCAGCCCCAGCATTTT. Translation: CASSQRTGVGQPQHF.

The genes are TRBV30 and TRBJ1-6; maybe TRBD1 (5 bases). CDR3 length: 14 amino acids. The V and J ends lost 3 bases and 9 bases respectively, with 15 bases between them. Germline V CDR1 and CDR2: GTSNPN, SVGIG (reference sequence). The CDR3 DNA is TGTGCCTGGAGAGTATGGCAGGGTAGTTCACCCCTCCACTTT. This translates into CAWRVWQGSSPLHF.

The chain is built from TRBV7-8 and TRBJ2-5; D uncertain. Trimming pared 2 bases from V and 0 bases from J, leaving 4 bases between. The CDR3 is 13 amino acids. The germline V gene encodes CDR1 SGHVS and CDR2 FQNEAQ. CDR3 nucleotide sequence: TGTGCCAGCAGCTTAAAACACCAAGAGACCCAGTACTTC. This sequence encodes CASSLKHQETQYF.

V and J are TRBV7-2 and TRBJ2-1; 7 nucleotides align to TRBD2. The CDR3 runs to 15 residues. Germline trimming cut 5 bases from V and 4 bases from J; bases unmatched to any gene: 8. Germline assignment: CDR1 SGHTA and CDR2 FQGNSA. The CDR3 sequence is CASSIERGEYNEQFF. DNA of the CDR3: TGTGCCAGCAGCATCGAGCGGGGTGAATACAATGAGCAGTTCTTC.

A note on this clone: The junction departs from germline at one end; a sequencing error may be responsible. The V call is TRBV29-1, the J call TRBJ1-2; tentative D call: TRBD1 (6 bases). The CDR3 runs to 14 residues. CDR1 is SQVTM, CDR2 ANQGSEA, per germline. CDR3 DNA sequence: TGCAGCGTTGCCGTCTCGGCAGGGGAGGGGAGACGGGCTTTC. Its protein product is CSVAVSAGEGRRAF.

This clone was detected once. V is TRBV5-1 and J is TRBJ2-6; tentative D call: TRBD1 (5 bases). Germline V gene sequence: CDR1 SGHRS, CDR2 YFSETQ. V gave up 0 bases and J gave up 1 base, with 11 bases separating them. This CDR3 spans 17 amino acids. This chain's CDR3 is CASSLGQPPSGANVLTF. CDR3 sequence (DNA): TGCGCCAGCAGCTTGGGACAGCCACCTTCTGGGGCCAACGTCCTGACTTTC.

This clone was seen a single time. This chain joins TRBV14 and TRBJ2-7; no reliable D call. Germline CDR1 SGHDN, CDR2 FVKESK. V was clipped by 1 base and J by 5 bases, with 12 bases between them. The CDR3 totals 14 residues. CDR3 in amino acids: CASSQGPPWDEQYF. Here the CDR3 DNA reads TGTGCCAGCAGCCAAGGTCCGCCTTGGGACGAGCAGTACTTC.

The table lists this clone with a count of one. The rearrangement joins TRBV2 to TRBJ1-1; a weak D match, TRBD1 (5 bases). The germline gives CDR1 SNHLY, CDR2 FYNNEI. CDR3 length: 13 amino acids. V was shortened by 8 bases and J by 2 bases, with 12 bases between the two germline ends. The CDR3 loop is CASGQGPNTEAFF. In DNA form, the CDR3 reads TGTGCCAGCGGGCAGGGTCCAAACACTGAAGCTTTCTTT.